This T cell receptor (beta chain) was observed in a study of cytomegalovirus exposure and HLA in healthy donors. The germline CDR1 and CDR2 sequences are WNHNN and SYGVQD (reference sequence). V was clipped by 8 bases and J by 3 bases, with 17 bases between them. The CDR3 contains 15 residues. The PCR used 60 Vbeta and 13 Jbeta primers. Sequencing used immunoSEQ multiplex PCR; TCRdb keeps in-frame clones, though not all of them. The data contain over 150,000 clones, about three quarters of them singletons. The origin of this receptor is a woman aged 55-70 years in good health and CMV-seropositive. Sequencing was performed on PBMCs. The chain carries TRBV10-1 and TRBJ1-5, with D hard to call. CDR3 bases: TGCGCCAGCCCCGGAGGGAAAGGGATCAATCAGCCCCAGCATTTT. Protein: CASPGGKGINQPQHF.